Below, 29 T cell receptor beta chains from the same sample are listed, as sequenced in a study of T cell changes during pregnancy in multiple sclerosis. TCRdb's copy holds only in-frame clones and misses some; the assay was immunoSEQ multiplex PCR. The sample lists some 31,000 clones, around nine tenths occurring once. Sequenced material: CD8+ T cells from peripheral blood mononuclear cells, taken before pregnancy. These receptors were obtained from a female donor with multiple sclerosis, enrolled in a pregnancy study.

For the CDR3, the DNA is TGTGCCAGTAGCCCCTCGGGAGAGACTCAAACTAATGAAAAACTGTTTTTT. Protein: CASSPSGETQTNEKLFF. The V and J genes are TRBV19 and TRBJ1-4; D remains ambiguous. CDR1 is LNHDA, CDR2 SQIVND, per germline (reference sequence). V lost 6 bases and J 1 base, leaving 18 bases between the germline ends. This CDR3 is 17 amino acids long. Looking up the rest from reference TRBV19 and TRBJ1-4 gives the full variable domain: DGGITQSPKYLFRKEGQNVTLSCEQNLNHDAMYWYRQDPGQGLRLIYYSQIVNDFQKGDIAEGYSVSREKKESFPLTVTSAQKNPTAFYLCASSPSGETQTNEKLFFGSGTQLSVL.

The J gene is TRBJ1-1, the V gene TRBV7-8, with a possible D match to TRBD1 (5 bases). The CDR3 has 15 residues. Trimming pared 5 bases from V and 5 bases from J, leaving 18 bases between. CDR1 and CDR2 from the germline V gene are SGHVS and FQNEAQ. CDR3 amino acids: CASSPGSSGGTEAFF. In DNA, the CDR3 is TGTGCCAGCAGCCCGGGATCTTCTGGGGGGACTGAAGCTTTCTTT.

The chain employs TRBV9 and TRBJ2-3; a weak D match, TRBD1 (6 bases). The CDR3 has 15 amino acids. Looked up from germline, CDR1 is SGDLS and CDR2 is YYNGEE. V was trimmed by 0 bases and J by 2 bases, leaving 10 bases between them. CDR3 bases: TGTGCCAGCAGCGTAGAAGGGGGATTCACAGATACGCAGTATTTT. Encoded protein: CASSVEGGFTDTQYF.

The J gene is TRBJ2-2, the V gene TRBV18; 7 bases match TRBD1. CDR3 length equals 15 residues. J lost 5 bases, V lost 3 bases, and 6 bases had no gene match. Germline lookup yields CDR1 KGHSH and CDR2 LQKENI. CDR3 DNA: TGTGCCAGCTCACCTCCGACAGGGTGGACCGGGGAGCTGTTTTTT. Residues: CASSPPTGWTGELFF.

This CDR3 reads CSAPGADTQYF. The CDR3 bases are TGCAGTGCTCCGGGTGCAGATACGCAGTATTTT. The V gene is TRBV20-1, the J gene TRBJ2-3; D call uncertain. There are 11 residues in the CDR3. Per the germline V gene, CDR1 is DFQATT and CDR2 is SNEGSKA (reference sequence). Deletions cut 5 bases from V and 4 bases from J, with 7 bases between.

This sequence joins TRBV18 and TRBJ2-4, with D perhaps matching TRBD2 (5 bases). Per germline, CDR1 KGHSH and CDR2 LQKENI. The CDR3 extends over 15 amino acids. V lost 3 bases and J 0 bases, leaving 9 bases between the germline ends. CDR3 protein: CASSPYGGAKNIQYF. Here the CDR3 DNA reads TGTGCCAGCTCACCCTATGGAGGAGCCAAAAACATTCAGTACTTC. Variable domain in full (rest from reference TRBV18 and TRBJ2-4): NAGVMQNPRHLVRRRGQEARLRCSPMKGHSHVYWYRQLPEEGLKFMVYLQKENIIDESGMPKERFSAEFPKEGPSILRIQQVVRGDSAAYFCASSPYGGAKNIQYFGAGTRLSVL.

In DNA form, the CDR3 reads TGTGCCAGCAGCCTAGGGACAGGGGATGGCTACACCTTC. Translated, it gives CASSLGTGDGYTF. The V and J genes are TRBV5-4 and TRBJ1-2; 10 nucleotides match TRBD1. CDR3 length: 13 residues. The V gene's germline CDR1 is SGHNT and CDR2 YYREEE (reference sequence). The V and J ends lost 4 bases and 6 bases, in that order; junction bases with no gene match: 3.

The rearrangement uses TRBV6-6 and TRBJ2-7, with 9 bases that match TRBD2. The CDR3 contains 15 residues. The V gene end was trimmed by 0 bases and the J gene end by 4 bases; junction bases not matched to a gene: 4. Per the germline V gene, CDR1 is MNHNY and CDR2 is SVGAGI (reference sequence). CDR3 sequence reads: CASSYSSSGVYEQYF. DNA for the CDR3: TGTGCCAGCAGTTACTCGTCTAGCGGGGTGTACGAGCAGTACTTC.

The chain employs TRBV7-9 and TRBJ1-2; possible D gene TRBD1, 5 bases. CDR3 size: 16 residues. CDR1 and CDR2 (germline): SEHNR, FQNEAQ (reference sequence). V lost 4 bases and J 2 bases, leaving 17 bases between the germline ends. In DNA, the CDR3 is TGTGCCAGCAGCTCCGCGCTGGTACAGGTGAACTATGGCTACACCTTC. Protein: CASSSALVQVNYGYTF.

The CDR3 nucleotides read TGCGCCAGCAGCCAACCCGGGGTCGTGCAGGTCTATGGCTACACCTTC. Its protein is CASSQPGVVQVYGYTF. This sequence joins TRBV4-1 and TRBJ1-2; D is unresolved. Trimming took 2 bases from V and 4 from J, leaving 17 bases between them. Germline-derived CDR1 and CDR2 are MGHRA and YSYEKL. This CDR3 comprises 16 residues.

V and J are TRBV29-1 and TRBJ1-2, with D hard to call. This CDR3 comprises 13 residues. CDR1 and CDR2 from the germline V gene are SQVTM and ANQGSEA. Deletions cut 6 bases from V and 1 base from J, with 12 bases between. CDR3 residues: CSVPEGLNYGYTF. Here the CDR3 DNA reads TGCAGCGTCCCCGAGGGCCTTAACTATGGCTACACCTTC.

This rearrangement joins TRBV19 to TRBJ1-1; the match to TRBD1 covers 8 bases. With V trimmed by 10 bases and J by 3 bases, 7 bases remained unmatched. The CDR3 totals 13 residues. Looked up from germline, CDR1 is LNHDA and CDR2 is SQIVND (reference sequence). CDR3 in DNA: TGTGCCACTTACAGGGGGAGGGACACTGAAGCTTTCTTT. Residues: CATYRGRDTEAFF.

This chain links TRBV7-7 with TRBJ2-7, with D possibly TRBD2 on 6 matching bases. Trimming shortened V by 3 bases and J by 4 bases, and 16 bases separated the two germline ends. This CDR3 has 15 amino acids. Germline CDR1 and CDR2: SSHAT and FNYEAQ (reference sequence). CDR3 protein: CASSFIRGIQYEQYF. The CDR3 nucleotides are TGTGCCAGCAGCTTCATCCGCGGGATTCAATACGAGCAGTACTTC. The entire variable domain, with the rest obtained from reference TRBV7-7 and TRBJ2-7, is as follows: GAGVSQSPRYKVTKRGQDVTLRCDPISSHATLYWYQQALGQGPEFLTYFNYEAQPDKSGLPSDRFSAERPEGSISTLTIQRTEQRDSAMYRCASSFIRGIQYEQYFGPGTRLTVT.

The rearrangement links TRBV27 to TRBJ1-1; TRBD1 agrees at 7 bases. V was clipped by 4 bases and J by 11 bases; unmatched bases: 4. CDR1 and CDR2 from the germline V gene are MNHEY and SMNVEV (reference sequence). This CDR3 is 11 amino acids long. CDR3 nucleotide sequence: TGTGCCAGCAGTTGGAGGGGGCACGCTTTCTTT. Protein: CASSWRGHAFF.

This chain links TRBV5-1 with TRBJ1-1, with D maybe TRBD1 (6 bases). The V and J ends lost 6 bases and 1 base respectively, with 19 bases between them. Germline V gives CDR1 SGHRS, CDR2 YFSETQ. CDR3 size: 16 residues. In nucleotides, the CDR3 is TGCGCCAGCATACGGGGAAGACAGGCGGCGAACACTGAAGCTTTCTTT. Its translation: CASIRGRQAANTEAFF.

This sequence joins TRBV4-3 and TRBJ2-7, with D possibly matching TRBD1 (5 bases). There are 15 residues in the CDR3. Germline V CDR1 and CDR2: LGHNA, YSLEER. V shed 1 base and J shed 4 bases, with 14 bases lying between them. The CDR3 is CASSQGLAGSYEQYF. The CDR3 nucleotides read TGCGCCAGCAGCCAAGGTCTGGCAGGGTCTTACGAGCAGTACTTC.

V gene TRBV10-3 combines with J gene TRBJ2-7; tentative D call: TRBD2 (5 bases). V dropped 11 bases and J dropped 6 bases, with 11 bases sitting between them. Germline CDR1 is ENHRY and CDR2 is SYGVKD. The CDR3 runs 10 residues. CDR3 protein: CAAGEREQYF. The CDR3 bases are TGTGCCGCGGGTGAGCGCGAGCAGTACTTC.

This chain uses TRBV4-1 with TRBJ2-1, with 7 positions matching TRBD2. J lost 3 bases, V lost 1 base, and 3 bases had no gene match. This CDR3 region has 15 residues. CDR1 and CDR2 (germline): MGHRA, YSYEKL. Written as DNA, the CDR3 is TGCGCCAGCAGCCAAGTCCTAGCGGACTACAATGAGCAGTTCTTC. Its translation: CASSQVLADYNEQFF.

The chain recombines TRBV14 with TRBJ2-2; TRBD2 matches 13 bases. The germline CDR1 and CDR2 sequences are SGHDN and FVKESK. V shed 0 bases and J 4 bases; nucleotides not matched to a gene: 11. This CDR3 contains 20 residues. For the CDR3, the DNA is TGTGCCAGCAGCCAAGAAGTGAGAGGGGGACTAGCGGGAACCACCGGGGAGCTGTTTTTT. Protein product: CASSQEVRGGLAGTTGELFF.

This chain links TRBV7-6 with TRBJ1-3; 10 nucleotides align to TRBD1. The CDR3 loop spans 15 amino acids. CDR1 is SGHVS and CDR2 is FNYEAQ in the germline V gene. J was trimmed by 7 bases and V by 4 bases; bases with no gene match: 7. The CDR3 loop reads CASSSPGQGRNTIYF. The CDR3 region has the DNA TGTGCCAGCAGCTCTCCGGGACAGGGGAGGAACACCATATATTTT.

This chain connects TRBV27 to TRBJ2-3; 7 positions agree with TRBD1. The CDR3 is made up of 13 amino acids. The trim removed 8 bases at V and 5 bases at J, leaving 7 bases unmatched. In germline, CDR1 is MNHEY, CDR2 SMNVEV (reference sequence). The CDR3: CASQTGYGDTQYF. The CDR3 DNA reads as TGTGCCAGCCAGACAGGGTATGGAGATACGCAGTATTTT.

The chain is built from TRBV7-9 and TRBJ2-5; D is uncertain. Germline V gene lookup returns CDR1 SEHNR and CDR2 FQNEAQ (reference sequence). The CDR3 has 11 residues. V lost 5 bases and J 7 bases, leaving 8 bases between the germline ends. The CDR3 nucleotides read TGTGCCAGCAGCATCCTAGGGACCCAGTACTTC. This codes for CASSILGTQYF.

The rearrangement joins TRBV2 to TRBJ2-1; 10 bases are shared with TRBD2. Trimming cost V 1 base and J 4 bases; bases outside gene matches: 1. The CDR3 has 15 amino acids. Per the germline V gene, CDR1 is SNHLY and CDR2 is FYNNEI. The chain's CDR3 is CASSEGTSGYNEQFF. Here the CDR3 DNA reads TGTGCCAGCAGTGAAGGGACTAGCGGATACAATGAGCAGTTCTTC.

The chain couples TRBV7-3 to TRBJ2-1, with 11 positions matching TRBD1. After removal of 3 bases from V and 3 bases from J, the junction contained 4 bases not matched to a gene. CDR1 and CDR2 (germline): SGHTA, FQGTGA. The CDR3 is 16 amino acids. Here the CDR3 DNA reads TGTGCCAGCAGCTTCTCCGGGACAGGGGGCTACAATGAGCAGTTCTTC. Amino acids: CASSFSGTGGYNEQFF.

CDR3 bases: TGTGCCAGCAGTTTAAAAGGGGGGGGTGTCTACTACGAGCAGTACTTC. Its translation is CASSLKGGGVYYEQYF. The chain joins TRBV27 to TRBJ2-7; TRBD2 is a possible D gene (7 bases). The V gene's germline CDR1 is MNHEY and CDR2 SMNVEV (reference sequence). CDR3 length: 16 residues. Trimming removed 2 bases from V and 3 bases from J, with 17 bases in between.

The chain links TRBV7-2 to TRBJ2-1, with 7 positions matching TRBD2. The CDR3 consists of 15 residues. Trimming took 1 base from V and 9 from J; bases not matched to a gene: 9. Germline CDR1 SGHTA, CDR2 FQGNSA. The CDR3 spells CASSLEWAGEREQFF. The CDR3 region has the DNA TGTGCCAGCAGCTTAGAATGGGCGGGGGAACGTGAGCAGTTCTTC.

This clone was seen only once. The gene calls are TRBV27 and TRBJ1-3, with D unclear. Trimming removed 5 bases at V and 0 bases at J, with 11 bases between. CDR1 is MNHEY and CDR2 is SMNVEV in the germline V gene (reference sequence). This CDR3 has 15 residues. The CDR3 protein is CASSRDSSSGNTIYF. CDR3 coding DNA: TGTGCCAGCAGTCGAGACTCGAGCTCTGGAAACACCATATATTTT.

The chain couples TRBV7-2 to TRBJ1-5; 7 nucleotides align to TRBD1. Germline lookup yields CDR1 SGHTA and CDR2 FQGNSA. The CDR3 is 16 residues long. V trimming: 5 bases; J trimming: 3 bases; junction bases outside the gene matches: 10. This CDR3 is CASSLSPGQINQPQHF. The CDR3 nucleotides are TGTGCCAGCAGCCTCTCCCCGGGACAGATCAATCAGCCCCAGCATTTT.

The genes are TRBV15 and TRBJ1-1, with 9 bases aligning to TRBD1. V lost 4 bases and J lost 3; bases outside the gene matches: 6. The CDR3 is 15 amino acids. Germline V lookup: CDR1 LNHNV, CDR2 YYDKDF (reference sequence). CDR3 in amino acids: CATSTDRGMDTEAFF. The CDR3, as DNA: TGTGCCACCAGCACAGACAGGGGGATGGACACTGAAGCTTTCTTT.